This T cell receptor (beta chain) is drawn from a study of blood T cells in healthy people across ages. J was trimmed by 3 bases and V by 6 bases; bases with no gene match: 11. The CDR3 runs 15 residues. Germline assignment: CDR1 SNHLY and CDR2 FYNNEI. As regards this clonotype: Its target is not known.

Study-wide results and caveats: Naive and antigen-experienced cells could not be conclusively compared, given unsorted PBMCs. Diversity of TCR beta per million T cells declined in a roughly linear way with age.

The authors ran a second PCR of about 7 to 11 cycles using a sample-barcoded 5' primer and a J-beta primer mix. TCRdb ran MiXCR on the 5' RACE reads and lists one entry per CDR3 protein. This sample has about 1 million distinct CDR3 sequences, with 35% to 55% found just once. Every donor provided roughly 10 milliliters of peripheral blood. Isolating PBMCs gave at least 6.5 million of these cells per sample. Sequenced input: blood. The receptor was isolated from a woman in her sixties or seventies in good health. The V gene is TRBV2, the J gene TRBJ2-7; TRBD1 matches at 7 bases. The CDR3 region is CASSRTGQSLYEQYF. The CDR3 DNA is TGTGCCAGCAGCCGAACGGGACAGAGCCTCTACGAGCAGTACTTC.